The present T cell receptor beta chain was sequenced within a study of T cell repertoires in cytomegalovirus infection. At the level of the study: From public TCR beta signatures came an indication of both CMV infection and matching HLA type.

TCRdb re-called the reads through MiXCR, storing one row per CDR3 protein. Seen here are some 400,000 distinct CDR3 sequences, roughly 31% observed once, and the top ten hold 12% to 15%. This sequence was found in a human donor in good health (CMV status not recorded). Some clones in this sample may be carry-over from other donors' samples. The sample taken for sequencing was PBMCs.

The CDR3 nucleotides are TGTGCCAGCAGCTCCTCGACAGGGTGGGGCAATCAGCCCCAGCATTTT. Translated: CASSSSTGWGNQPQHF. The chain joins TRBV7-8 to TRBJ1-5, with 7 positions matching TRBD1. The germline V gene has CDR1 SGHVS and CDR2 FQNEAQ. Trimming took 4 bases from V and 2 from J; bases not matched to a gene: 8. The CDR3 has 16 amino acids.